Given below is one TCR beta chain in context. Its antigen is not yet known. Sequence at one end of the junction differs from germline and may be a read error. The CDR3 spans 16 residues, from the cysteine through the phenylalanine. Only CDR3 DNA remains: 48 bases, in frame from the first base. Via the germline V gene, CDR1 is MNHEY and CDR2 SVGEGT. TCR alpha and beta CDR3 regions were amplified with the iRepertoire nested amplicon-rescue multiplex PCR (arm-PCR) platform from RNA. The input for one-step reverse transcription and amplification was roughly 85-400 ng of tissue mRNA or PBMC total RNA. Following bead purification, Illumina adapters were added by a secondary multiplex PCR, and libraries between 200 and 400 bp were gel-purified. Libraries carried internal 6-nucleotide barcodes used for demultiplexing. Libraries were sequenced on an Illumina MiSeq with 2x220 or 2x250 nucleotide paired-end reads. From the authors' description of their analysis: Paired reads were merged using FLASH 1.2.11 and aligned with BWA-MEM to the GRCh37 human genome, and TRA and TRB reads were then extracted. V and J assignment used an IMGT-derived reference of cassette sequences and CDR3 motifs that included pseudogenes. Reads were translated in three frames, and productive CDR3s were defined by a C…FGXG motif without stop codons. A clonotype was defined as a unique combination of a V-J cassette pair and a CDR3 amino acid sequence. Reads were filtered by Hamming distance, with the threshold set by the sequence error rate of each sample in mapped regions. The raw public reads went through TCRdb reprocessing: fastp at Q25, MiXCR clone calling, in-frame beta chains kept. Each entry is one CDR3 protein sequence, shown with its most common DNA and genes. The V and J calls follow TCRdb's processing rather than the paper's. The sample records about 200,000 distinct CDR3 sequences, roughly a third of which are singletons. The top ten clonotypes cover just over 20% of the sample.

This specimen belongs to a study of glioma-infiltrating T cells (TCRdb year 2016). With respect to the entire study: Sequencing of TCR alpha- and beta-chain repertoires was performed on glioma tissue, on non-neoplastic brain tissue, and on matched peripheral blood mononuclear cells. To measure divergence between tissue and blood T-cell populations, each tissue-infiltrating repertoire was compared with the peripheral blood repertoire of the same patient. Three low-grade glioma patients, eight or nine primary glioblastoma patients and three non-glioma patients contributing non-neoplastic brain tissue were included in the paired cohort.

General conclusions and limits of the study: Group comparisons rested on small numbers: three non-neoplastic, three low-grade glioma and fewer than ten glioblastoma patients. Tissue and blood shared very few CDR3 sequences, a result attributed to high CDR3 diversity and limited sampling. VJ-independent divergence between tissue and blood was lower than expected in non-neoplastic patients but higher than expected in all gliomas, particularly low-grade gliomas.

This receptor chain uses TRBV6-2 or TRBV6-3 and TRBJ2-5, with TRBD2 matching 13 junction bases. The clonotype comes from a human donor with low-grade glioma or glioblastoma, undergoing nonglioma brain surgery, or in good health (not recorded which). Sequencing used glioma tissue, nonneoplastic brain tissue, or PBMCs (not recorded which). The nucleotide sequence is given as TGTTCCAGCAGTTACTCGACTAGCGGGAGGCACAAGCGGCAGTACTTC. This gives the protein CSSSYSTSGRHKRQYF.